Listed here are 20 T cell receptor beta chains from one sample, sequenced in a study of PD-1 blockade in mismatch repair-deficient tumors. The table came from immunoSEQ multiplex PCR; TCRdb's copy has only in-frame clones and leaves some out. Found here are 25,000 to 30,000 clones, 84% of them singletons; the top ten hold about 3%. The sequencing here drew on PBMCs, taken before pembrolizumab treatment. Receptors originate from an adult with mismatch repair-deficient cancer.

The CDR3 bases are TGTGCCAGCAGTGGTCTAGCGGGGCCCAACAATGAGCAGTTCTTC. Protein product: CASSGLAGPNNEQFF. This chain connects TRBV2 to TRBJ2-1, with 9 positions matching TRBD2. CDR3 length: 15 residues. Germline V gives CDR1 SNHLY, CDR2 FYNNEI. After removal of 4 bases from V and 5 bases from J, the junction contained 6 bases not matched to a gene. Full variable domain (missing parts from reference TRBV2 and TRBJ2-1): EPEVTQTPSHQVTQMGQEVILRCVPISNHLYFYWYRQILGQKVEFLVSFYNNEISEKSEIFDDQFSVERPDGSNFTLKIRSTKLEDSAMYFCASSGLAGPNNEQFFGPGTRLTVL.

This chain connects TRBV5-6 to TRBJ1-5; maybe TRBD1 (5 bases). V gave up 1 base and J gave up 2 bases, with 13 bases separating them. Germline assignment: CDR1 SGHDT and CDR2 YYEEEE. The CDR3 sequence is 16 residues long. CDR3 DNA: TGTGCCAGCAGCTTGCGTGGGGGGTCGGGCAATCAGCCCCAGCATTTT. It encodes CASSLRGGSGNQPQHF.

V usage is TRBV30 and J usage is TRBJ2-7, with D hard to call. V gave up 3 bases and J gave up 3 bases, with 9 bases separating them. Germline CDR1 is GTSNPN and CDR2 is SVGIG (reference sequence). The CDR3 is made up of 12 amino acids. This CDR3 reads CAWSAYRYEQYF. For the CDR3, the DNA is TGTGCCTGGAGCGCCTACCGCTACGAGCAGTACTTC. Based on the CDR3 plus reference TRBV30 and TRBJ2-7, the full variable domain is SQTIHQWPATLVQPVGSPLSLECTVEGTSNPNLYWYRQAAGRGLQLLFYSVGIGQISSEVPQNLSASRPQDRQFILSSKKLLLSDSGFYLCAWSAYRYEQYFGPGTRLTVT.

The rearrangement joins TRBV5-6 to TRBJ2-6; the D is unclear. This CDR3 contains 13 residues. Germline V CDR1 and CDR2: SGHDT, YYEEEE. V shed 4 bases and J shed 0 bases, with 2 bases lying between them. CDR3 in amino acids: CASSRSGANVLTF. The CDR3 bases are TGTGCCAGCAGCCGCTCTGGGGCCAACGTCCTGACTTTC.

CDR3 sequence: CASSPWTVGGYTF. The CDR3 DNA reads as TGTGCCAGCAGCCCGTGGACAGTGGGGGGCTACACCTTC. The chain combines TRBV14 with TRBJ1-2, with D possibly matching TRBD1 (6 bases). This CDR3 has 13 amino acids. V was trimmed by 4 bases and J by 8 bases, leaving 14 bases between them. Germline V gene lookup returns CDR1 SGHDN and CDR2 FVKESK.

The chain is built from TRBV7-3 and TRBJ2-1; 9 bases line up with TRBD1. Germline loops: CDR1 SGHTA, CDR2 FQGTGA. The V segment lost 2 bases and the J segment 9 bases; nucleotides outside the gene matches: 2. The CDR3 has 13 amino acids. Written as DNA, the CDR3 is TGTGCCAGCAGCTTACGACAGGGGGGTGAGCAGTTCTTC. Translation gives CASSLRQGGEQFF.

The CDR3 region is CSVQGYGELFF. Here the CDR3 DNA reads TGCAGTGTTCAGGGGTACGGGGAGCTGTTTTTT. The chain carries TRBV20-1 and TRBJ2-2; D perhaps matches TRBD1 (6 bases). The V gene lost 7 bases and the J gene lost 7 bases, with 10 bases spanning the gap. The CDR3 is made up of 11 amino acids. Germline V gene lookup returns CDR1 DFQATT and CDR2 SNEGSKA (reference sequence).

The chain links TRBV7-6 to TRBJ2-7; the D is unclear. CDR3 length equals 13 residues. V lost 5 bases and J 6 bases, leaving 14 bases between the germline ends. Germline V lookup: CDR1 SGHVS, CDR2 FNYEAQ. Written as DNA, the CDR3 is TGTGCCAGCAGCCGGTCGGCAGGTTCCGAGCAGTACTTC. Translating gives CASSRSAGSEQYF.

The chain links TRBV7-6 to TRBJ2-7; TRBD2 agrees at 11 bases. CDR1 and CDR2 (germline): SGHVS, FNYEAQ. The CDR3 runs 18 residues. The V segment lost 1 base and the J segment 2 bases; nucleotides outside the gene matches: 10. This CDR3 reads CASSLVSLAGGRTYEQYF. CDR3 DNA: TGTGCCAGCAGCTTAGTATCCCTAGCGGGAGGTCGGACCTACGAGCAGTACTTC.

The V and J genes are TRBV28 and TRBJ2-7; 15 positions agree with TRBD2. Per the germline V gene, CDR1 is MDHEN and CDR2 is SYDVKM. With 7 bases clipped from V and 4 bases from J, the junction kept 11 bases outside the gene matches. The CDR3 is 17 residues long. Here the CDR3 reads CASNSLRTSGRAYEQYF. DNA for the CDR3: TGTGCCAGCAATTCCCTGAGGACTAGCGGGAGGGCGTACGAGCAGTACTTC.

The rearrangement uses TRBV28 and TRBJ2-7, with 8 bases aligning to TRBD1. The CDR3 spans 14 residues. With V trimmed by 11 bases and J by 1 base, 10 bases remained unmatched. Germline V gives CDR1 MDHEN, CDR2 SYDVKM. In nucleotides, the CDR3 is TGTGCCTCCCCTGGGACAGGTGATTCCTACGAGCAGTACTTC. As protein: CASPGTGDSYEQYF.

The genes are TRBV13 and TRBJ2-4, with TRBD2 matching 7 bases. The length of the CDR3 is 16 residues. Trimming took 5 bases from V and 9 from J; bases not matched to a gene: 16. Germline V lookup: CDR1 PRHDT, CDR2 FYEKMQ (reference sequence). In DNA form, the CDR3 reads TGTGCCAGCAGCCTCCAACTAGCGACCGTGGAGGGCATTCAGTACTTC. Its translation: CASSLQLATVEGIQYF. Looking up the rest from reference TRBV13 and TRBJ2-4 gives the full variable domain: AAGVIQSPRHLIKEKRETATLKCYPIPRHDTVYWYQQGPGQDPQFLISFYEKMQSDKGSIPDRFSAQQFSDYHSELNMSSLELGDSALYFCASSLQLATVEGIQYFGAGTRLSVL.

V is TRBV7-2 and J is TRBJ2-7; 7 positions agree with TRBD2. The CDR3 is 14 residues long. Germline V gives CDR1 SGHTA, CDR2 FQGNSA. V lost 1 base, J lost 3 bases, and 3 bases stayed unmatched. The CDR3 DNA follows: TGTGCCAGCAGCTTAGTTGCTAGCGGCTACGAGCAGTACTTC. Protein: CASSLVASGYEQYF.

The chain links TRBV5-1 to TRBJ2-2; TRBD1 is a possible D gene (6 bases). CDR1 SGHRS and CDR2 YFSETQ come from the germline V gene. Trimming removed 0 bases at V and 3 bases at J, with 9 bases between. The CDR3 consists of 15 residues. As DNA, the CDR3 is TGCGCCAGCAGCTTGGACGGACAGTACACCGGGGAGCTGTTTTTT. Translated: CASSLDGQYTGELFF.

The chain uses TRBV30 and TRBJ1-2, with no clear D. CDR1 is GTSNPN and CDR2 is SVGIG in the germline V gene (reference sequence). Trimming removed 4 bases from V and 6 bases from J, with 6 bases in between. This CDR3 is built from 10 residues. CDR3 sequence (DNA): TGTGCCTGGAACTACAATGGCTACACCTTC. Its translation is CAWNYNGYTF. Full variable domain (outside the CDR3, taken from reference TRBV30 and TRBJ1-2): SQTIHQWPATLVQPVGSPLSLECTVEGTSNPNLYWYRQAAGRGLQLLFYSVGIGQISSEVPQNLSASRPQDRQFILSSKKLLLSDSGFYLCAWNYNGYTFGSGTRLTVV.

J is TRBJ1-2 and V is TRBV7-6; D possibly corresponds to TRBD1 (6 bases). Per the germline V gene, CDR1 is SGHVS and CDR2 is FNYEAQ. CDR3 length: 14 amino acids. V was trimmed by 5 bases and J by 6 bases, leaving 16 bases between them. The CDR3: CASSDWGGNDGYTF. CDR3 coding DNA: TGTGCCAGCAGCGATTGGGGGGGCAATGATGGCTACACCTTC.

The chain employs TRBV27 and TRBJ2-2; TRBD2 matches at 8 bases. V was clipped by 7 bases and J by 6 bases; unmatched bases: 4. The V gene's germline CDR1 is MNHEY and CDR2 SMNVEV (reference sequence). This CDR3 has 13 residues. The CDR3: CASKREFSGELFF. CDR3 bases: TGTGCCAGCAAGCGGGAGTTCTCCGGGGAGCTGTTTTTT.

The chain's CDR3 is CARSLMTVSYNSPLHF. The CDR3 nucleotides read TGTGCCAGAAGCTTGATGACAGTATCTTATAATTCACCCCTCCACTTT. The rearrangement uses TRBV5-3 and TRBJ1-6; D possibly corresponds to TRBD1 (5 bases). TRBV5-3 is assigned to the ORF class and has an uncertain function. CDR3 length: 16 amino acids. Trimming removed 1 base at V and 4 bases at J, with 12 bases between.

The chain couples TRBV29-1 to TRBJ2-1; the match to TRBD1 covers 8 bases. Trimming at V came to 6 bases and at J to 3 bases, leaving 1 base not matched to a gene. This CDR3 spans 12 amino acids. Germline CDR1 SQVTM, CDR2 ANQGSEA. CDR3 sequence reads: CSVDRDYNEQFF. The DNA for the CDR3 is TGCAGCGTGGACAGGGACTACAATGAGCAGTTCTTC.

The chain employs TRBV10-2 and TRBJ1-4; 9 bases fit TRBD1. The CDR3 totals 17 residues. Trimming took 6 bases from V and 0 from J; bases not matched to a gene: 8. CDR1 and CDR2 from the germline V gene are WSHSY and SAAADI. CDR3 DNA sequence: TGCGCCAGCAGACGGGACAGGGCGCTTTCAACTAATGAAAAACTGTTTTTT. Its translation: CASRRDRALSTNEKLFF.